Listed here are 16 T cell receptor beta chains from one sample, sequenced in a study of blood T cell repertoires in COVID-19. Libraries were prepared by immunoSEQ multiplex PCR; TCRdb keeps only in-frame clonotypes and omits some of them. The table shows 130,000 to 150,000 clones, with around 80% occurring only once. The sample was peripheral blood. The receptor source for this set is a woman aged 80 or older in a cohort sampled during active or convalescent COVID-19.

With respect to this clone: Other DNA sequences in the same sample also yield this CDR3. This sequence joins TRBV5-1 and TRBJ2-5; a weak D match, TRBD1 (6 bases). There are 15 residues in the CDR3. The V end lost 0 bases, the J end lost 4 bases, and 13 bases lay between the germline ends. Per the germline V gene, CDR1 is SGHRS and CDR2 is YFSETQ. This CDR3 reads CASSLASGGLETQYF. For the CDR3, the DNA is TGCGCCAGCAGCTTGGCCAGTGGGGGCCTAGAGACCCAGTACTTC. Full variable domain (outside the CDR3, taken from reference TRBV5-1 and TRBJ2-5): KAGVTQTPRYLIKTRGQQVTLSCSPISGHRSVSWYQQTPGQGLQFLFEYFSETQRNKGNFPGRFSGRQFSNSRSEMNVSTLELGDSALYLCASSLASGGLETQYFGPGTRLLVL.

The chain links TRBV6-6 to TRBJ1-3; D may be TRBD1 (6 bases). Germline CDR1 MNHNY, CDR2 SVGAGI (reference sequence). V was cut by 5 bases and J by 2 bases, with 19 bases left in between. This CDR3 is 17 amino acids long. CDR3: CASSRGPETNTGNTIYF. The CDR3 DNA follows: TGTGCCAGCAGTCGGGGGCCGGAAACTAATACTGGAAACACCATATATTTT.

The chain combines TRBV5-1 with TRBJ2-5; 9 nucleotides align to TRBD2. Looked up from germline, CDR1 is SGHRS and CDR2 is YFSETQ. The CDR3 totals 16 residues. Unmatched junction bases numbered 11, after V lost 4 bases and J lost 4 bases. The chain's CDR3 is CASSPWAGLALETQYF. Here the CDR3 DNA reads TGCGCCAGCAGCCCGTGGGCGGGACTAGCTTTAGAGACCCAGTACTTC.

This clone was counted once. The V gene is TRBV11-3, the J gene TRBJ1-1, with D perhaps matching TRBD1 (6 bases). The V gene lost 2 bases and the J gene lost 11 bases, with 18 bases spanning the gap. The CDR3 is 14 amino acids. CDR1 and CDR2 from the germline V gene are SGHNT and YENEEA. The CDR3 DNA follows: TGTGCCAGCAGCTTATCTCTCGGGGGGCTCACCGCTTTCTTT. This gives the protein CASSLSLGGLTAFF.

The chain combines TRBV15 with TRBJ2-3, with 8 bases fitting TRBD1. The CDR3 spans 16 residues. J was trimmed by 4 bases and V by 2 bases; bases with no gene match: 8. CDR1 LNHNV and CDR2 YYDKDF come from the germline V gene (reference sequence). This CDR3 reads CATSRRQDRVADTQYF. CDR3 coding DNA: TGTGCCACCAGCAGACGACAGGACAGGGTCGCAGATACGCAGTATTTT.

The chain employs TRBV6-5 and TRBJ1-2, with a tentative D call TRBD1 (6 bases). This CDR3 is 12 amino acids long. The V gene lost 6 bases and the J gene lost 6 bases, with 11 bases spanning the gap. In germline, CDR1 is MNHEY, CDR2 SVGAGI. The DNA of the CDR3 is TGTGCCAGCAGCGTACAGGGAAATGGCTACACCTTC. Its translation: CASSVQGNGYTF.

This clone was seen only once. A read error may account for a junction end that differs from germline. The chain recombines TRBV6-2 or TRBV6-3 with TRBJ1-5; perhaps TRBD1 as D (6 bases). Germline V gene lookup returns CDR1 MNHEY and CDR2 SVGEGT. This CDR3 contains 14 residues. The DNA for the CDR3 is TGTGTCAGCAGTAGGGCTAGGGGGTATCAGCCCCAGCATTTT. Translating it yields CVSSRARGYQPQHF.

This clone has only one observation. The chain joins TRBV6-6 to TRBJ1-2, with 10 bases matching TRBD1. J was trimmed by 7 bases and V by 6 bases; bases with no gene match: 2. This CDR3 has 12 amino acids. In germline, CDR1 is MNHNY, CDR2 SVGAGI (reference sequence). CDR3 nucleotides: TGTGCCAGCAGGACAGGGGGCGTTGGCTACACCTTC. This gives the protein CASRTGGVGYTF.

V usage is TRBV7-9 and J usage is TRBJ1-3, with D perhaps TRBD1 (5 bases). The CDR3 consists of 13 residues. The ends were cut back, 6 bases at V and 6 bases at J, with 12 bases in the middle. Germline V lookup: CDR1 SEHNR, CDR2 FQNEAQ (reference sequence). In DNA form, the CDR3 reads TGTGCCAGCAGACCGGGACTAGAAAACACCATATATTTT. Residues: CASRPGLENTIYF.

In DNA form, the CDR3 reads TGTGCCAGCAGCTTTACAGGGGGATACCAAGAGACCCAGTACTTC. It yields the protein CASSFTGGYQETQYF. The genes are TRBV7-9 and TRBJ2-5; 8 bases match TRBD1. The CDR3 has 15 amino acids. V shed 3 bases and J 0 bases; nucleotides not matched to a gene: 3. Germline CDR1 reads SEHNR; CDR2 reads FQNEAQ (reference sequence).

This rearrangement joins TRBV28 to TRBJ2-2; 9 bases line up with TRBD2. The CDR3 has 15 residues. After removal of 3 bases from V and 6 bases from J, the junction contained 5 bases not matched to a gene. Germline V gives CDR1 MDHEN, CDR2 SYDVKM. Written as DNA, the CDR3 is TGTGCCAGCAGTTTTGTCGGCGGGGGGGCCGGGGAGCTGTTTTTT. Its translation is CASSFVGGGAGELFF.

V is TRBV27 and J is TRBJ2-7; TRBD1 matches at 9 bases. CDR1 is MNHEY and CDR2 is SMNVEV in the germline V gene (reference sequence). This CDR3 has 14 residues. J was trimmed by 5 bases and V by 3 bases; bases with no gene match: 5. Written as DNA, the CDR3 is TGTGCCAGCAGTTTCCGGGACAGGGTGCACGAGCAGTACTTC. Residues: CASSFRDRVHEQYF.

This clone has just a few counts. This rearrangement joins TRBV27 to TRBJ2-5; 15 nucleotides align to TRBD2. The CDR3 covers 16 residues. V trimming: 5 bases; J trimming: 5 bases; junction bases outside the gene matches: 6. Germline CDR1 MNHEY, CDR2 SMNVEV (reference sequence). This CDR3 is CASSIRTSGGAETQYF. The DNA for the CDR3 is TGTGCCAGCAGTATCCGGACTAGCGGGGGGGCCGAGACCCAGTACTTC.

This chain links TRBV3-1 (or the pseudogene TRBV3-2) with TRBJ1-1, with D uncertain. This CDR3 contains 14 residues. The V end lost 1 base, the J end lost 5 bases, and 11 bases lay between the germline ends. Germline lookup yields CDR1 LGHDT and CDR2 YNNKEL (reference sequence). Here the CDR3 DNA reads TGTGCCAGCAGCCAAGCTAATGACATTACTGAAGCTTTCTTT. Amino acids: CASSQANDITEAFF.

The V call is TRBV7-9, the J call TRBJ1-1; 9 nucleotides align to TRBD1. Trimming took 2 bases from V and 10 from J; bases not matched to a gene: 20. The CDR3 totals 18 residues. The germline CDR1 and CDR2 sequences are SEHNR and FQNEAQ (reference sequence). CDR3 DNA sequence: TGTGCCAGCAGCTTATGGACAGGGGCACGGAACTTTATAGTTGGAGCTTTCTTT. Its translation: CASSLWTGARNFIVGAFF.

CDR3 nucleotides: TGCGCCAGCAGCTACAACCAAGAGACCCAGTACTTC. Protein sequence: CASSYNQETQYF. This chain links TRBV5-1 with TRBJ2-5; D not certain. Trimming took 3 bases from V and 0 from J, leaving 3 bases between them. Per germline, CDR1 SGHRS and CDR2 YFSETQ. The CDR3 loop spans 12 amino acids.